This T cell receptor beta chain was obtained from a study of T cell clonotyping in hematopoietic cell transplantation. Findings of the study overall: After transplant, recipient diversity fell while pathologically expanded clonotypes grew through day 180. Broader posttransplant TCR repertoire diversity was predicted by graft donor and pretransplant recipient Inverse Simpson Index values. Few recipient clonotypes overlapped donors; over 95% were de novo at given depth.

Germline-derived CDR1 and CDR2 are SQVTM and ANQGSEA. V lost 6 bases, J lost 7 bases, and 17 bases lay in between. This CDR3 is built from 13 residues. As regards this clone: Its specificity is not known.

Data came from immunoSEQ multiplex PCR; TCRdb stores just in-frame clones and leaves some out. The table shows 65,000 to 75,000 clones, with roughly 94% occurring only once. This receptor was identified in a middle-aged man in good health. Some clones in this sample may be carry-over from other donors' samples. The source material was peripheral blood mononuclear cells. The chain recombines TRBV29-1 with TRBJ2-3; tentative D call: TRBD2 (6 bases). The CDR3 region is CSVRGTELNTQYF. The CDR3, as DNA: TGCAGCGTCCGGGGGACTGAGCTTAATACGCAGTATTTT.